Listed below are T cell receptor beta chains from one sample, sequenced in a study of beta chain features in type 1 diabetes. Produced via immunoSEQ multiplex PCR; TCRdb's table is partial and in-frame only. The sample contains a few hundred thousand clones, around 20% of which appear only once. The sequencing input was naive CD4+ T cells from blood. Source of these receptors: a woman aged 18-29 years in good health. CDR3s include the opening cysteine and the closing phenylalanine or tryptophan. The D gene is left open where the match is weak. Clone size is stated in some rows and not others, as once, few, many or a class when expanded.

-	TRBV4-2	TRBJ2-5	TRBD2	TGTGCCAGCAGCCCAGCGGAGGTTTTAGCGGGAAGCGTGGAGACCCAGTACTTC	CASSPAEVLAGSVETQYF
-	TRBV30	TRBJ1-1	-	TGTGCCTGGGCTAGAGGACAGTATGAAACTGAAGCTTTCTTT	CAWARGQYETEAFF
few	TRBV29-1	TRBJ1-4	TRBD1	TGCAGCTTTATCTCCGGGACAGGGCCTGTTTCTGAAAAACTGTTTTTT	CSFISGTGPVSEKLFF
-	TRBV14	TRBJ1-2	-	TGTGCCAGCAGCCCAGGGCGAAGTGGCTACACCTTC	CASSPGRSGYTF
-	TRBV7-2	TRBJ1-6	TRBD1	TGTGCCAGCAGCCTTGCGACAGGGCCTAATTCACCCCTCCACTTT	CASSLATGPNSPLHF
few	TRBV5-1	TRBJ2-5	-	TGCGCCAGCAGCTTGGATTCAGGGAAAGAGACCCAGTACTTC	CASSLDSGKETQYF
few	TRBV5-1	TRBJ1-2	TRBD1	TGCGCCAGCACCCACTCGACAGGGGGAGACTATGGCTACACCTTC	CASTHSTGGDYGYTF
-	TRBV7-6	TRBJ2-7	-	TGTGCCAGCAGCTTAGAAGGACAGCGCTACGAGCAGTACTTC	CASSLEGQRYEQYF
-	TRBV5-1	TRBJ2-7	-	TGCGCCAGCAGCTTGAGGGATAGGGGCTCTCGCGAGCAGTACTTC	CASSLRDRGSREQYF
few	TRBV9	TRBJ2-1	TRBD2	TGTGCCAGCAGCCCATCCACGGGGGGATGGGACAATGAGCAGTTCTTC	CASSPSTGGWDNEQFF
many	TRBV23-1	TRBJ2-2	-	TGCGCCAGCAGTCCAGCCGCGGCCGGGGAGCTGTTTTTT	CASSPAAAGELFF
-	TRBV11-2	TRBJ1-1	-	TGTGCCAGCAGCCAGCAGGGTTGGAAGACTGAAGCTTTCTTT	CASSQQGWKTEAFF
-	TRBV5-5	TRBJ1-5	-	TGTGCCAGCAGCTTGGTTCCCCGGCAGCCCCAGCATTTT	CASSLVPRQPQHF
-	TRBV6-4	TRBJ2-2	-	TGTGCCAGCAGTGACACCAACAGGGCCACCGGGGAGCTGTTTTTT	CASSDTNRATGELFF
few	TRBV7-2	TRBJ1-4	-	TGTGCCAGCCGCTTTTCGGGGAATGAAAAACTGTTTTTT	CASRFSGNEKLFF
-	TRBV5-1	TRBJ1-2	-	TGCGCCAGCAGCTCCGGACAGACATATGGCTACACCTTC	CASSSGQTYGYTF
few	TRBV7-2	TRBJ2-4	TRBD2	TGTGCCAGCAGCCCGGGGGGTTCTGCCAAAAACATTCAGTACTTC	CASSPGGSAKNIQYF
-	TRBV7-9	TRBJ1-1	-	TGTGCCAGCAGCTTAGACGGGGGCACTGAAGCTTTCTTT	CASSLDGGTEAFF
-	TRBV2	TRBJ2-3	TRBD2	TGTGCCACCGCCCCCCCTCTAGCGGGGGGTGGAGGTACGCAGTATTTT	CATAPPLAGGGGTQYF
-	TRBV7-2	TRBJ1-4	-	TGTGCCAGCAGCGGCGGGGGTCGTGAAAAACTGTTTTTT	CASSGGGREKLFF
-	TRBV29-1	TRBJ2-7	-	TGCAGCGTTGAAGGACAAGGCCCCTACGAGCAGTACTTC	CSVEGQGPYEQYF
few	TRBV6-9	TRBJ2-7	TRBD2	TGTGCCAGCAGTCGGTCCCTAGCGGGGGAGGGATACGAGCAGTACTTC	CASSRSLAGEGYEQYF
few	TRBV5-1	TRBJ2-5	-	TGCGCCAGCAAACAGGACGAGACCCAGTACTTC	CASKQDETQYF
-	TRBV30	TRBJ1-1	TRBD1	TGTGCCTGGTCCAGGACAGGGGACTCCCCAGCTTTCTTT	CAWSRTGDSPAFF
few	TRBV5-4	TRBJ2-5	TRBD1	TGTGCCAGCAGCGTCGCCATAGGGGGCAGAGAGACCCAGTACTTC	CASSVAIGGRETQYF
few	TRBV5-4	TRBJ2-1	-	TGTGCCAGCAGCTTGGCGTCGCCTAACAATGAGCAGTTCTTC	CASSLASPNNEQFF
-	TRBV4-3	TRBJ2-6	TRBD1	TGCGCCAGCAGCCAAACAGGGGCCGGGGCCAACGTCCTGACTTTC	CASSQTGAGANVLTF
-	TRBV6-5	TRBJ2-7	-	TGTGCCAGCAGTTACTCCTTGGACAGCTCCTACGAGCAGTACTTC	CASSYSLDSSYEQYF
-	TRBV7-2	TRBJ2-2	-	TGTGCCAGCAGCCCCGAGCTTCGGGGGAAAGGCGGGGAGCTGTTTTTT	CASSPELRGKGGELFF
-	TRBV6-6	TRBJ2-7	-	TGTGCCAGCACCCGACAGACCGGCTACGAGCAGTACTTC	CASTRQTGYEQYF
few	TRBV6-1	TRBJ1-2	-	TGTGCCAGCATCGACTGGAACTATGGCTACACCTTC	CASIDWNYGYTF
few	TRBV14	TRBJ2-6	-	TGTGCCAGCAGCCAAGATTGGGGCACTGGGGCCAACGTCCTGACTTTC	CASSQDWGTGANVLTF
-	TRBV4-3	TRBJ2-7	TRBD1	TGCGCCAGCAGCCAAGTACCCAGGGGGCGCAAAGGATCCTACGAGCAGTACTTC	CASSQVPRGRKGSYEQYF
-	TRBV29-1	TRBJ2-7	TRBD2	TGCAGCGTGGCTACTAGCGGAACCTACGAGCAGTACTTC	CSVATSGTYEQYF
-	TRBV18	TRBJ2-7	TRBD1	TGTGCCAGCTCACTGGGACAGGGGGCCACCTACGAGCAGTACTTC	CASSLGQGATYEQYF
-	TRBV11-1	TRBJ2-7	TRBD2	TGTGCCAGCAGCGCCGGACTAGCCCACGAGCAGTACTTC	CASSAGLAHEQYF
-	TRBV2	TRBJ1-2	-	TGTGCCAGCAGTAAGGACAGACTCTATGGCTACACCTTC	CASSKDRLYGYTF
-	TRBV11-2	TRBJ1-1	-	TGTGCCAGCAGCTTAGAGGGGGGAGAAGCTTTCTTT	CASSLEGGEAFF
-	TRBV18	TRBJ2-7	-	TGTGCCAGCTCACCAGGAACAGGCCTCTACGAGCAGTACTTC	CASSPGTGLYEQYF
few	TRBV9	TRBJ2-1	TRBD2	TGTGCCAGCAGCGTAGGTGGGACTAGCGGGAGCAATGAGCAGTTCTTC	CASSVGGTSGSNEQFF
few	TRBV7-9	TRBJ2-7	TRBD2	TGTGCCAGCAGGGGTAGAGCGGGACCCGAGCAGTACTTC	CASRGRAGPEQYF
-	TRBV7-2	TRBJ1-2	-	TGTGCCAGCAGCTTAGCGCGGGCTGACTATGGCTACACCTTC	CASSLARADYGYTF
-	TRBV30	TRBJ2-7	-	TGTGCCTGGAGTACCCGACTAGTAATGTACGAGCAGTACTTC	CAWSTRLVMYEQYF
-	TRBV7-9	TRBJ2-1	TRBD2	TGTGCCAGCAGCTTACAGCGGGAGGGCGTGGATGAGCAGTTCTTC	CASSLQREGVDEQFF
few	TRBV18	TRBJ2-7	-	TGTGCCAGCTCACCTCTCACGGCGGGGTACGAGCAGTACTTC	CASSPLTAGYEQYF
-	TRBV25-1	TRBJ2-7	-	TGTGCCAGCAGTGCCCGATGGGGGCACGAGCAGTACTTC	CASSARWGHEQYF
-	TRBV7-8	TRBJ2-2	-	TGTGCCAGCAGCCCCGACAGGTTTGGCGGGGAGCTGTTTTTT	CASSPDRFGGELFF
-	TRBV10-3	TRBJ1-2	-	TGTGCCATCAGTGAGTCGAGGCGAGCCCATGGCTACACCTTC	CAISESRRAHGYTF
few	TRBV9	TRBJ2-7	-	TGTGCCAGCAGCGAACCCGTTCCTCCGGGATACGAGCAGTACTTC	CASSEPVPPGYEQYF
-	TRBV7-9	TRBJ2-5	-	TGTGCCAGCAGCTCATTAGGGGCACCAGGGGAGACCCAGTACTTC	CASSSLGAPGETQYF
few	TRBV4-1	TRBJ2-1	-	TGCGCCAGCAGCCAAGATAACCCCGGCAATGAGCAGTTCTTC	CASSQDNPGNEQFF
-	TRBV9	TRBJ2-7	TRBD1	TGTGCCAGCAGCCCAAGACAGGGGAGCTCCTACGAGCAGTACTTC	CASSPRQGSSYEQYF